This T cell receptor beta chain is from a study of blood T cell repertoires in COVID-19. Measured with immunoSEQ multiplex PCR; TCRdb has only the in-frame clones, and not every one. The sample contains some 300,000 clones, about nine tenths of which appear only once. On this clone: Different DNA sequences within this sample yield the same CDR3.

The CDR3 runs to 12 residues. The V end lost 2 bases, the J end lost 6 bases, and 2 bases lay between the germline ends. Germline CDR1 reads MNHEY; CDR2 reads SVGAGI. The chain combines TRBV6-5 with TRBJ1-6; D ambiguous. The TCR originated in a woman aged 30 to 39 who had recovered from COVID-19. Input material: peripheral blood. The CDR3 nucleotides read TGTGCCAGCAGTTACCGTAATTCACCCCTCCACTTT. It is translated as CASSYRNSPLHF.